This TCR beta chain was found in a study of metastatic and nonmetastatic thyroid tumors. Study summary: Repertoires were compared across blood and tumor or nodule tissue from malignant and benign thyroid patients.

The CDR3 loop spans 15 amino acids. The V and J ends lost 4 bases and 0 bases respectively, with 10 bases between them. The germline gives CDR1 MNHNS, CDR2 SASEGT. In its sample, this clone was seen a few times. TCRdb reprocessed the PCR reads using MiXCR. The sample lists some 15,000 clones, 3.5% to 4.5% occurring once. Treatment of any kind had been given to no patient before thyroid surgery. The sample taken for sequencing was tumor tissue. V is TRBV6-1 and J is TRBJ1-3; D might be TRBD1 (5 bases). The sequence was obtained from a female donor with papillary thyroid cancer or a benign thyroid nodule (not recorded which). Some clones in this sample may be carry-over from other donors' samples. The CDR3 sequence is CASSVRQRSGNTIYF. The CDR3 DNA follows: TGTGCCAGCAGTGTCCGACAGCGCTCTGGAAACACCATATATTTT.